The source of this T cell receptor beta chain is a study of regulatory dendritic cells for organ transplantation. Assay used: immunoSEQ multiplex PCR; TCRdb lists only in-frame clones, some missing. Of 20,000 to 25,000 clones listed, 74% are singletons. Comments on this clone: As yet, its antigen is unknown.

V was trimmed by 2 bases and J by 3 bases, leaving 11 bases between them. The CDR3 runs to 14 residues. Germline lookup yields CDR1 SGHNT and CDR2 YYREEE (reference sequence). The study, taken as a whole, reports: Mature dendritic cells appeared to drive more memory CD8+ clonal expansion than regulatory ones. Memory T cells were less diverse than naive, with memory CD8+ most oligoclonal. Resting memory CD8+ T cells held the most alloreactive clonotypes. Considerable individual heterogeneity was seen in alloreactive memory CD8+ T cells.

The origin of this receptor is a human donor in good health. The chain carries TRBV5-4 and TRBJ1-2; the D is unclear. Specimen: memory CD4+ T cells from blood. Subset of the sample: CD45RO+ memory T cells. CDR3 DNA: TGTGCCAGCAGCTTAGAGGGCGTACACTATGGCTACACCTTC. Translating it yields CASSLEGVHYGYTF. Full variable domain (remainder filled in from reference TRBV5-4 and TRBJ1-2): ETGVTQSPTHLIKTRGQQVTLRCSSQSGHNTVSWYQQALGQGPQFIFQYYREEENGRGNFPPRFSGLQFPNYSSELNVNALELDDSALYLCASSLEGVHYGYTFGSGTRLTVV.